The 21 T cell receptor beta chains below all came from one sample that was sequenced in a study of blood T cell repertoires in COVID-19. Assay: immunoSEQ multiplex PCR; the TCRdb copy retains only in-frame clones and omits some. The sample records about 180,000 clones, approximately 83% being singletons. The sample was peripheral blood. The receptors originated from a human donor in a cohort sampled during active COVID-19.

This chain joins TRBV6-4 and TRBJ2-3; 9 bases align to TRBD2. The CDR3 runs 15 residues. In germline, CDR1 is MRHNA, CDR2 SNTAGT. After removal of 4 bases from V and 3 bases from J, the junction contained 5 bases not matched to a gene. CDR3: CASSASSGGTDTQYF. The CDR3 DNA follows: TGTGCCAGCAGTGCGAGTAGCGGGGGTACAGATACGCAGTATTTT.

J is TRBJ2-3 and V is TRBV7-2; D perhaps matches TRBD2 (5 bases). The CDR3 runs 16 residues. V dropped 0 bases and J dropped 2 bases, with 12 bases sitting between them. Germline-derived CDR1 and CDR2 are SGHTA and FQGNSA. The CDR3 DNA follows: TGTGCCAGCAGCTTAGCGGGGAGAACTATCACAGATACGCAGTATTTT. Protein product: CASSLAGRTITDTQYF.

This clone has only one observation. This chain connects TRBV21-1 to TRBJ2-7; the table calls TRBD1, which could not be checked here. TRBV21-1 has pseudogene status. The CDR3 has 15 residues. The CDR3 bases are TGTGCCAGCAGCAAAGGGGACAGGGGCCCGCTCGAGCAGTACTTC. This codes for CASSKGDRGPLEQYF.

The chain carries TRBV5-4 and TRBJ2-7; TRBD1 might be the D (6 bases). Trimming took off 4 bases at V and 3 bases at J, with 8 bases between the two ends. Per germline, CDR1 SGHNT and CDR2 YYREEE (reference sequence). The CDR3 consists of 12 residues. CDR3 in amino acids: CASSVDSYEQYF. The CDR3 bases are TGTGCCAGCAGCGTGGACAGCTACGAGCAGTACTTC.

The CDR3 coding sequence is TGTGCCAGCAGCTTTGTTGCAGCCCTGCACAGTAATGAAAAACTGTTTTTT. It specifies CASSFVAALHSNEKLFF. The chain has TRBV7-9 and TRBJ1-4, with no clear D. Germline V gene sequence: CDR1 SEHNR, CDR2 FQNEAQ (reference sequence). The CDR3 is 17 amino acids. V was trimmed by 3 bases and J by 4 bases, leaving 18 bases between them.

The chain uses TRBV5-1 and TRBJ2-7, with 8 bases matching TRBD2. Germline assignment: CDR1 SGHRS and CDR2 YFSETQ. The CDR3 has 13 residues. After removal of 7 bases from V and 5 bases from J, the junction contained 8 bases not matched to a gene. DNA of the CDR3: TGCGCCAGCGGGAAGGCGGGAGGCAACGAGCAGTACTTC. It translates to CASGKAGGNEQYF.

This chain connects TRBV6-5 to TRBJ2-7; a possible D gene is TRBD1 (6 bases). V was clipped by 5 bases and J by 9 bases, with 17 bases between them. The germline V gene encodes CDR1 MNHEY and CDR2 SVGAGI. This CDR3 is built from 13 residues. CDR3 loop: CASSTPATGGQYF. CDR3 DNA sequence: TGTGCCAGCAGTACTCCAGCGACAGGAGGGCAGTACTTC.

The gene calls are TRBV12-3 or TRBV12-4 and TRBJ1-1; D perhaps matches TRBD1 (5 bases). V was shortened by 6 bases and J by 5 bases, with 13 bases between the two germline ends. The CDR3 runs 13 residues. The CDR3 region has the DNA TGTGCCAGCAGGATCTGGGGGGGGACTGAAGCTTTCTTT. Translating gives CASRIWGGTEAFF.

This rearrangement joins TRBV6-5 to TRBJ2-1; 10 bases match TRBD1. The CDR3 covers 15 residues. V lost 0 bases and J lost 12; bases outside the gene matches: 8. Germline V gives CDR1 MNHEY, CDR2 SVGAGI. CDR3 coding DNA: TGTGCCAGCAGTTACTCGGACAGGGGGGGGAACGGGCAGTTCTTC. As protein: CASSYSDRGGNGQFF.

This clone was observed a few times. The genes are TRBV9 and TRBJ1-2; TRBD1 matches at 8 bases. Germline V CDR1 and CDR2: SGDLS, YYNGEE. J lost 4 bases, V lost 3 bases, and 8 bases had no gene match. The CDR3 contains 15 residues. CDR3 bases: TGTGCCAGCAGCGCCAGGGGGCAGACAGGCTATGGCTACACCTTC. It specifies CASSARGQTGYGYTF.

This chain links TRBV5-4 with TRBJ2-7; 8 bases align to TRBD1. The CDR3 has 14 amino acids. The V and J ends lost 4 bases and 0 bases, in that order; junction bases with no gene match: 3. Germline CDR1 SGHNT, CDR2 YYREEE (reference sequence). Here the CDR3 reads CASSRQGISYEQYF. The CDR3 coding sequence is TGTGCCAGCAGCCGACAGGGGATCTCCTACGAGCAGTACTTC.

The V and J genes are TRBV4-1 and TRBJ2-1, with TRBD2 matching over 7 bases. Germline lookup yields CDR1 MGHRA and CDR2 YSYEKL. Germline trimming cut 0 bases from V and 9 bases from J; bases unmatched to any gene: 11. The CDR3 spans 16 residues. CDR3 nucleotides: TGCGCCAGCAGCCAAGATGGGCGGGCCGGGGGGAGTGAGCAGTTCTTC. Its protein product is CASSQDGRAGGSEQFF.

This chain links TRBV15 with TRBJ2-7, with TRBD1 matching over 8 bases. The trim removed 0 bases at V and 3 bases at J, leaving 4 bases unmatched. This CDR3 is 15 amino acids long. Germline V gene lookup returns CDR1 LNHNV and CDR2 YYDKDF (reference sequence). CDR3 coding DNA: TGTGCCACCAGCAGAGAGCGGGACAGGAACTACGAGCAGTACTTC. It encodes CATSRERDRNYEQYF. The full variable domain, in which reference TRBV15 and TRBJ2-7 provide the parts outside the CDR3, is DAMVIQNPRYQVTQFGKPVTLSCSQTLNHNVMYWYQQKSSQAPKLLFHYYDKDFNNEADTPDNFQSRRPNTSFCFLDIRSPGLGDTAMYLCATSRERDRNYEQYFGPGTRLTVT.

This CDR3 reads CSVYFQETQYF. In nucleotides, the CDR3 is TGCAGTGTTTATTTCCAAGAGACCCAGTACTTC. V usage is TRBV20-1 and J usage is TRBJ2-5; D is unresolved. Per germline, CDR1 DFQATT and CDR2 SNEGSKA (reference sequence). The CDR3 length is 11 residues. The V end lost 7 bases, the J end lost 1 base, and 7 bases lay between the germline ends.

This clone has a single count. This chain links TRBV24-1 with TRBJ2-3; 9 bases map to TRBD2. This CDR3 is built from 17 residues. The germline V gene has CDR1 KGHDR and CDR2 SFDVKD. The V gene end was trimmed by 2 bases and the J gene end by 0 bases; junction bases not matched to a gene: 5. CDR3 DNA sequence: TGTGCCACCAGTGATTCCCCGCTAGCGGGAAGCACAGATACGCAGTATTTT. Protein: CATSDSPLAGSTDTQYF.

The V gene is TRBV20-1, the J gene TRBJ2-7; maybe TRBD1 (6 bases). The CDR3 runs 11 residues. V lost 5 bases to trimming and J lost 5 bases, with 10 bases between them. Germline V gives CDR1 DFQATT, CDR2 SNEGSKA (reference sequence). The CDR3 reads CSALQGNEQYF. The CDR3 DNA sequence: TGCAGTGCTCTACAGGGAAACGAGCAGTACTTC.

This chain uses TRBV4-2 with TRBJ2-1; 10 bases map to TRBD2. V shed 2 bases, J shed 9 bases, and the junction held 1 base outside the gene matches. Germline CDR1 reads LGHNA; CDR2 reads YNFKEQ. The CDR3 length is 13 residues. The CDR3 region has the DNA TGTGCCAGCAGCCAACCTAGCGGGAGTGAGCAGTTCTTC. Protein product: CASSQPSGSEQFF.

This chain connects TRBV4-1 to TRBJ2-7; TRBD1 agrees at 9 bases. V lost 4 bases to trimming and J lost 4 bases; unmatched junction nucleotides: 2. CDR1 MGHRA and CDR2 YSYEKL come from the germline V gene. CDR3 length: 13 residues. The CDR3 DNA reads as TGCGCCAGCAGCCTACAGGGGGCTTACGAGCAGTACTTC. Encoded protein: CASSLQGAYEQYF.

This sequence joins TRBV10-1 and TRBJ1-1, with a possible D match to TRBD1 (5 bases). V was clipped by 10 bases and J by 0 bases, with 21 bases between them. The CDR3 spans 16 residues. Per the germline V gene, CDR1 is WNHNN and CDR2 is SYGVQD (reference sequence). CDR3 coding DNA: TGCGCCACCCCGTCGACAGCCTTGTGTTTGAACACTGAAGCTTTCTTT. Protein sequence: CATPSTALCLNTEAFF.

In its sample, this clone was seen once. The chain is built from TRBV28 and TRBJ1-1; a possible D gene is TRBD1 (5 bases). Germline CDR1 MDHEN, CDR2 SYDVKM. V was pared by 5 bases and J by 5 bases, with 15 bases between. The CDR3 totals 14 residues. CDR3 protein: CASSPGGMRTEAFF. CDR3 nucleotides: TGTGCCAGCAGTCCCGGGGGTATGAGGACTGAAGCTTTCTTT. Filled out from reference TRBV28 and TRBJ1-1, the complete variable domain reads DVKVTQSSRYLVKRTGEKVFLECVQDMDHENMFWYRQDPGLGLRLIYFSYDVKMKEKGDIPEGYSVSREKKERFSLILESASTNQTSMYLCASSPGGMRTEAFFGQGTRLTVV.

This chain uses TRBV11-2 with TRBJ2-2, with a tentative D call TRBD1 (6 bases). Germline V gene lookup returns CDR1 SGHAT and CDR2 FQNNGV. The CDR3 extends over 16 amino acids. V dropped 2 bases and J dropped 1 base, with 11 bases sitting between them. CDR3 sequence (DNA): TGTGCCAGCAGCTTAATTTTGACAGGGAACACCGGGGAGCTGTTTTTT. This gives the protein CASSLILTGNTGELFF.